These 19 T cell receptor beta chains share one sample of origin, sequenced in a study of cytomegalovirus exposure and HLA in healthy donors. The study ran its PCR with 60 Vbeta and 13 Jbeta primers. The assay was immunoSEQ multiplex PCR, and TCRdb's table has in-frame clones only and misses some. Here the sample spans roughly 170,000 clones, approximately 80% being singletons. The sample was PBMCs. These receptors were collected from a woman aged 45-59 years in good health and CMV-seropositive.

This clone has a handful of counts. V usage is TRBV5-1 and J usage is TRBJ1-5, with D unresolved. V dropped 1 base and J dropped 1 base, with 15 bases sitting between them. Germline V gene data show CDR1 as SGHRS and CDR2 as YFSETQ. CDR3 length equals 17 residues. CDR3 bases: TGCGCCAGCAGCTTGAGGACCCGCGGGTCAAGCAATCAGCCCCAGCATTTT. Protein: CASSLRTRGSSNQPQHF.

The chain uses TRBV25-1 and TRBJ1-1; D remains ambiguous. CDR3 size: 13 residues. V shed 8 bases and J shed 1 base, with 11 bases lying between them. The germline V gene encodes CDR1 MGHDK and CDR2 SYGVNS. CDR3 nucleotide sequence: TGTGCCAGCGTGGACTTTACGAACACTGAAGCTTTCTTT. Translating it yields CASVDFTNTEAFF.

Note on this clone: One end of the junction is discordant with germline, which a read error may explain. The chain couples TRBV5-1 to TRBJ1-1, with D perhaps TRBD1 (5 bases). From germline, CDR1 is SGHRS and CDR2 YFSETQ. This CDR3 comprises 14 residues. The CDR3 here is CAGSFQGMHTEAFF. In nucleotides, the CDR3 is TGCGCCGGCAGCTTCCAGGGTATGCACACTGAAGCTTTCTTT. Full variable domain (missing parts from reference TRBV5-1 and TRBJ1-1): KAGVTQTPRYLIKTRGQQVTLSCSPISGHRSVSWYQQTPGQGLQFLFEYFSETQRNKGNFPGRFSGRQFSNSRSEMNVSTLELGDSALYLCAGSFQGMHTEAFFGQGTRLTVV.

This chain links TRBV27 with TRBJ2-5, with 7 positions matching TRBD1. V gave up 3 bases and J gave up 5 bases; unmatched junction bases: 3. Germline V CDR1 and CDR2: MNHEY, SMNVEV (reference sequence). The CDR3 runs 13 residues. This chain's CDR3 is CASSFEGAETQYF. The CDR3 DNA reads TGTGCCAGCAGTTTTGAGGGGGCCGAGACCCAGTACTTC.

The chain carries TRBV28 and TRBJ2-7; 8 bases map to TRBD1. CDR3 length equals 13 residues. V trimming: 6 bases; J trimming: 5 bases; junction bases outside the gene matches: 6. Germline CDR1 reads MDHEN; CDR2 reads SYDVKM. The chain's CDR3 is CASSLGQDHEQYF. CDR3 sequence (DNA): TGTGCCAGCAGCTTGGGACAGGACCACGAGCAGTACTTC.

The V call is TRBV6-4, the J call TRBJ1-1, with D unclear. The length of the CDR3 is 14 residues. Trimming removed 4 bases at V and 5 bases at J, with 14 bases between. The germline gives CDR1 MRHNA, CDR2 SNTAGT. The CDR3 loop is CASSVDSYGTEAFF. CDR3 nucleotide sequence: TGTGCCAGCAGTGTTGACTCGTACGGGACTGAAGCTTTCTTT.

The chain recombines TRBV25-1 with TRBJ1-2, with 7 nucleotides matching TRBD1. Looked up from germline, CDR1 is MGHDK and CDR2 is SYGVNS. The CDR3 covers 17 residues. Trimming removed 6 bases from V and 1 base from J; junction bases left unmatched: 14. DNA for the CDR3: TGTGCCAGCAGCCCACCCTACAGGGGACCCCTTAACTATGGCTACACCTTC. Its translation is CASSPPYRGPLNYGYTF.

This sequence joins TRBV19 and TRBJ2-2; maybe TRBD1 (5 bases). This CDR3 comprises 17 residues. The V and J ends lost 8 bases and 5 bases respectively, with 24 bases between them. Germline-derived CDR1 and CDR2 are LNHDA and SQIVND (reference sequence). CDR3: CASGWEQAQRGTGELFF. The CDR3 coding sequence is TGTGCCAGTGGTTGGGAACAGGCCCAGCGAGGAACCGGGGAGCTGTTTTTT.

This chain uses TRBV20-1 with TRBJ1-2; D perhaps matches TRBD1 (5 bases). The germline gives CDR1 DFQATT, CDR2 SNEGSKA (reference sequence). This CDR3 has 11 amino acids. V was pared by 3 bases and J by 4 bases, with 6 bases between. The CDR3 bases are TGCAGTGCTAGGACAGTCTATGGCTACACCTTC. Translated, it gives CSARTVYGYTF.

V usage is TRBV7-9 and J usage is TRBJ2-5, with D tentatively TRBD1 (6 bases). V lost 4 bases and J 2 bases, leaving 11 bases between the germline ends. Germline CDR1 and CDR2: SEHNR and FQNEAQ (reference sequence). The CDR3 has 14 residues. CDR3 sequence: CASSSGHSQETQYF. The CDR3 DNA is TGTGCCAGCAGCTCGGGACACTCTCAAGAGACCCAGTACTTC.

The gene calls are TRBV5-5 and TRBJ1-1, with a possible D match to TRBD1 (6 bases). The CDR3 runs to 15 residues. The germline V gene encodes CDR1 SGHKS and CDR2 YYEKEE (reference sequence). The V and J ends lost 3 bases and 2 bases respectively, with 14 bases between them. The CDR3 DNA is TGTGCCAGCAGCTGGGGGCGGACAGTAAACACTGAAGCTTTCTTT. As protein: CASSWGRTVNTEAFF.

The rearrangement uses TRBV7-3 and TRBJ2-3, with D tentatively TRBD2 (5 bases). V was trimmed by 3 bases and J by 1 base, leaving 5 bases between them. Germline V gene data show CDR1 as SGHTA and CDR2 as FQGTGA. The CDR3 sequence is 13 residues long. The CDR3 is CASSFSGTDTQYF. CDR3 nucleotides: TGTGCCAGCAGCTTTAGCGGCACAGATACGCAGTATTTT.

This clone was recorded a few times. The chain carries TRBV6-5 and TRBJ1-1; D is perhaps TRBD1 (6 bases). Trimming left V 0 bases short and J 7 bases short, with 12 bases between. The CDR3 is 14 amino acids. Per the germline V gene, CDR1 is MNHEY and CDR2 is SVGAGI. CDR3 loop: CASSYSGAAFEAFF. The CDR3, as DNA: TGTGCCAGCAGTTACTCGGGGGCAGCTTTTGAAGCTTTCTTT.

The chain has TRBV10-3 and TRBJ1-6; no definite D call. V lost 6 bases and J lost 10, with 13 bases in between. The CDR3 is made up of 13 amino acids. CDR1 is ENHRY, CDR2 SYGVKD, per germline. CDR3 nucleotide sequence: TGTGCCATCAGAACCGACGAGGGCTCACCCCTCCACTTT. Encoded protein: CAIRTDEGSPLHF.

This rearrangement joins TRBV7-9 to TRBJ1-2, with TRBD1 matching 7 bases. The V gene's germline CDR1 is SEHNR and CDR2 FQNEAQ (reference sequence). CDR3 length: 15 amino acids. V lost 1 base, J lost 2 bases, and 4 bases stayed unmatched. The CDR3 here is CASSLGGGANYGYTF. The CDR3 coding sequence is TGTGCCAGCAGCTTAGGAGGGGGCGCGAACTATGGCTACACCTTC.

The V and J genes are TRBV15 and TRBJ1-1; 8 bases map to TRBD1. This CDR3 has 15 amino acids. Looked up from germline, CDR1 is LNHNV and CDR2 is YYDKDF (reference sequence). V shed 1 base and J 12 bases; nucleotides not matched to a gene: 13. CDR3 sequence reads: CATSRVQLAQGATFF. CDR3 coding DNA: TGTGCCACCAGCAGAGTGCAACTTGCGCAGGGGGCAACTTTCTTT.

This chain links TRBV29-1 with TRBJ2-1; D is unclear. This CDR3 is 14 amino acids long. Germline lookup yields CDR1 SQVTM and CDR2 ANQGSEA. The V gene lost 3 bases and the J gene lost 3 bases, with 12 bases spanning the gap. CDR3 sequence: CSVEHRAIYNEQFF. In nucleotides, the CDR3 is TGCAGCGTTGAGCATCGCGCCATCTACAATGAGCAGTTCTTC.

This sequence joins TRBV25-1 and TRBJ2-7, with D possibly matching TRBD1 (6 bases). Germline CDR1 is MGHDK and CDR2 is SYGVNS. The CDR3 is 13 residues long. Deletions cut 7 bases from V and 2 bases from J, with 12 bases between. CDR3 residues: CASMDSSPYEQYF. The CDR3, as DNA: TGTGCCAGCATGGACAGCTCACCCTACGAGCAGTACTTC.

The rearrangement links TRBV11-3 to TRBJ2-2; 7 bases agree with TRBD2. The V and J ends lost 8 bases and 1 base, in that order; junction bases with no gene match: 1. This CDR3 region has 13 residues. Germline V gene lookup returns CDR1 SGHNT and CDR2 YENEEA. The CDR3 loop reads CASSGGNTGELFF. The CDR3 region has the DNA TGTGCCAGCTCGGGAGGGAACACCGGGGAGCTGTTTTTT.